These 11 T cell receptor beta chains share one sample of origin, sequenced in a study of blood T cell repertoires in COVID-19. The data were produced by immunoSEQ multiplex PCR, yet TCRdb's version contains in-frame clones alone and is incomplete. The sample yields approximately 220,000 clones, roughly 80% seen once. Sequencing input: peripheral blood. These receptors originate from a woman aged 30 to 39 who had recovered from COVID-19.

V is TRBV14 and J is TRBJ1-2; possible D gene TRBD1, 6 bases. V lost 1 base and J 6 bases, leaving 9 bases between the germline ends. CDR1 and CDR2 from the germline V gene are SGHDN and FVKESK. The CDR3 is 13 residues long. CDR3 sequence (DNA): TGTGCCAGCAGCCAAGCAGGGGTGGATGGCTACACCTTC. Its protein is CASSQAGVDGYTF.

This chain uses TRBV6-1 with TRBJ2-3; TRBD2 matches 7 bases. J gave up 2 bases and V 1 base, and 6 bases lay outside the gene matches. The germline gives CDR1 MNHNS, CDR2 SASEGT. This CDR3 is built from 16 residues. CDR3: CASSEVGGYSTDTQYF. The CDR3 DNA reads TGTGCCAGCAGTGAAGTGGGGGGGTACTCCACAGATACGCAGTATTTT.

This chain uses TRBV2 with TRBJ2-1, with 14 bases that match TRBD2. Germline CDR1 SNHLY, CDR2 FYNNEI. The junction had 3 bases not matched to a gene; V was cut back by 2 bases and J by 6 bases. This CDR3 has 16 residues. The CDR3 protein is CASSEQTSGRANEQFF. The CDR3 DNA reads TGTGCCAGCAGTGAACAGACTAGCGGGAGGGCCAATGAGCAGTTCTTC. Combining the CDR3 with reference TRBV2 and TRBJ2-1 gives the whole variable domain EPEVTQTPSHQVTQMGQEVILRCVPISNHLYFYWYRQILGQKVEFLVSFYNNEISEKSEIFDDQFSVERPDGSNFTLKIRSTKLEDSAMYFCASSEQTSGRANEQFFGPGTRLTVL.

This chain joins TRBV7-9 and TRBJ1-3; 7 bases agree with TRBD1. Trimming took 3 bases from V and 4 from J; bases not matched to a gene: 3. The CDR3 has 14 residues. Germline V gene data show CDR1 as SEHNR and CDR2 as FQNEAQ (reference sequence). The CDR3 DNA follows: TGTGCCAGCAGCTTTTACAGGGGAGGAAACACCATATATTTT. This encodes CASSFYRGGNTIYF.

Turning to this clone: This may stem from a read error, because a much larger clone lies one nucleotide away. This sample also contains other DNA sequences that code for the same CDR3. The V and J genes are TRBV6-6 and TRBJ2-2, with D possibly matching TRBD2 (5 bases). The V gene lost 0 bases and the J gene lost 4 bases, with 6 bases spanning the gap. CDR3 length: 14 residues. The germline CDR1 and CDR2 sequences are MNHNY and SVGAGI (reference sequence). This CDR3 reads CASSYSGVTGELFF. Written as DNA, the CDR3 is TGTGCCAGCAGTTACTCGGGAGTCACCGGGGAGCTGTTTTTT.

The J gene is TRBJ2-7, the V gene TRBV7-9; 10 bases agree with TRBD1. The V and J ends lost 4 bases and 6 bases, in that order; junction bases with no gene match: 0. Germline CDR1 and CDR2: SEHNR and FQNEAQ (reference sequence). The CDR3 runs 12 residues. CDR3 bases: TGTGCCAGCAGCTGGGACAGGGGCGAGCAGTACTTC. This encodes CASSWDRGEQYF.

The chain combines TRBV5-4 with TRBJ2-6; 8 nucleotides agree with TRBD2. Looked up from germline, CDR1 is SGHNT and CDR2 is YYREEE (reference sequence). V was pared by 7 bases and J by 2 bases, with 11 bases of the junction left unmatched. CDR3 length: 17 residues. CDR3: CASGGLLAGAGANVLTF. In DNA form, the CDR3 reads TGTGCCAGCGGGGGCCTTCTAGCGGGCGCTGGGGCCAACGTCCTGACTTTC. Combining the CDR3 with reference TRBV5-4 and TRBJ2-6 gives the whole variable domain ETGVTQSPTHLIKTRGQQVTLRCSSQSGHNTVSWYQQALGQGPQFIFQYYREEENGRGNFPPRFSGLQFPNYSSELNVNALELDDSALYLCASGGLLAGAGANVLTFGAGSRLTVL.

The V and J genes are TRBV6-2 or TRBV6-3 and TRBJ2-7, with unresolved D. Germline lookup yields CDR1 MNHEY and CDR2 SVGEGT. V lost 4 bases and J lost 2, with 9 bases in between. CDR3 length equals 13 residues. The CDR3 is CASSWSETYEQYF. CDR3 in DNA: TGTGCCAGCAGTTGGTCAGAAACCTACGAGCAGTACTTC.

This sequence joins TRBV7-9 and TRBJ2-7, with 7 bases fitting TRBD1. The germline CDR1 and CDR2 sequences are SEHNR and FQNEAQ (reference sequence). J lost 2 bases, V lost 5 bases, and 9 bases had no gene match. The length of the CDR3 is 15 residues. CDR3: CASSVDRAGPYEQYF. The CDR3 DNA sequence: TGTGCCAGCAGCGTAGACAGGGCTGGTCCCTACGAGCAGTACTTC.

This rearrangement joins TRBV30 to TRBJ2-1; D might be TRBD1 (6 bases). The V gene's germline CDR1 is GTSNPN and CDR2 SVGIG (reference sequence). CDR3 length: 13 residues. Trimming removed 3 bases from V and 5 bases from J, with 11 bases in between. The CDR3 DNA reads TGTGCCTGGAGGGACAGAGACGACAATGAGCAGTTCTTC. Residues: CAWRDRDDNEQFF.

This chain joins TRBV24-1 and TRBJ2-2, with 12 bases matching TRBD1. CDR1 and CDR2 from the germline V gene are KGHDR and SFDVKD. With 7 bases clipped from V and 4 bases from J, the junction kept 0 bases outside the gene matches. CDR3 length: 14 amino acids. The CDR3 bases are TGTGCCACCAGGGGACAGGGGGCCACCGGGGAGCTGTTTTTT. Translated, it gives CATRGQGATGELFF.